One and the same sample provided the 24 T cell receptor beta chains below, sequenced in a study of shared clonotypes between healthy human individuals. Profiling relied on immunoSEQ multiplex PCR, and the TCRdb table lists in-frame clones only, not all of them. This sample has about 710,000 clones, with 55% to 75% found just once. Material for sequencing was memory CD4+ T cells sorted from blood. Subset: CD45RA-negative fraction. The receptors here all came from a woman between 25 and 40 years old in good health.

The chain has TRBV27 and TRBJ2-3, with 12 positions matching TRBD2. The CDR3 loop spans 17 amino acids. CDR1 and CDR2 (germline): MNHEY, SMNVEV (reference sequence). V shed 5 bases, J shed 1 base, and the junction held 7 bases outside the gene matches. The CDR3 bases are TGTGCCAGCAGTCCCCGGACTAGCGGGACGCGCACAGATACGCAGTATTTT. As protein: CASSPRTSGTRTDTQYF.

In its sample, this clone was seen many times. The chain links TRBV18 to TRBJ1-1; D possibly corresponds to TRBD1 (5 bases). V was trimmed by 3 bases and J by 10 bases, leaving 12 bases between them. CDR1 KGHSH and CDR2 LQKENI come from the germline V gene. The CDR3 consists of 12 residues. CDR3 coding DNA: TGTGCCAGCTCACCTGGGGGAGAGGGAGCTTTCTTT. Protein sequence: CASSPGGEGAFF.

The rearrangement uses TRBV10-1 and TRBJ1-5; D is undetermined. CDR1 is WNHNN, CDR2 SYGVQD, per germline (reference sequence). Trimming cost V 5 bases and J 1 base, with 15 bases left between them. This CDR3 is 16 amino acids long. This CDR3 reads CASSHYEPHSNQPQHF. The CDR3 DNA reads TGCGCCAGCAGTCATTATGAACCCCACAGCAATCAGCCCCAGCATTTT.

The chain recombines TRBV5-4 with TRBJ2-1, with 14 bases aligning to TRBD2. The CDR3 loop spans 15 amino acids. V was pared by 3 bases and J by 7 bases, with 3 bases of the junction left unmatched. The germline V gene has CDR1 SGHNT and CDR2 YYREEE (reference sequence). CDR3 in amino acids: CASSSGTSGSNEQFF. In DNA form, the CDR3 reads TGTGCCAGCAGCTCCGGGACTAGCGGGAGTAATGAGCAGTTCTTC.

This clone has only one observation. V usage is TRBV5-4 and J usage is TRBJ2-5; no clear D. V lost 5 bases and J lost 3, with 5 bases in between. Germline V lookup: CDR1 SGHNT, CDR2 YYREEE (reference sequence). The CDR3 is made up of 11 amino acids. CDR3 sequence: CASRAEETQYF. CDR3 DNA: TGTGCCAGCAGGGCGGAAGAGACCCAGTACTTC.

The rearrangement uses TRBV20-1 and TRBJ2-1; a possible D gene is TRBD1 (6 bases). The germline V gene encodes CDR1 DFQATT and CDR2 SNEGSKA (reference sequence). Deletions cut 5 bases from V and 8 bases from J, with 10 bases between. This CDR3 comprises 11 residues. The DNA for the CDR3 is TGCAGTGCTCACAGGGTGCATGAGCAGTTCTTC. Protein sequence: CSAHRVHEQFF.

V and J are TRBV11-2 and TRBJ2-7; 7 nucleotides match TRBD1. CDR1 and CDR2 from the germline V gene are SGHAT and FQNNGV. The length of the CDR3 is 15 residues. Trimming cost V 4 bases and J 3 bases; bases outside gene matches: 9. DNA for the CDR3: TGTGCCAGCAGCTCAAGGAGCTGGGACAGCTACGAGCAGTACTTC. As protein: CASSSRSWDSYEQYF.

Comment on this clone: This same CDR3 is encoded by further DNA sequences in the sample. The chain's CDR3 is CASSRGDRDNEKLFF. CDR3 DNA: TGCGCCAGCAGCCGGGGCGACAGGGATAATGAAAAACTGTTTTTT. V is TRBV5-1 and J is TRBJ1-4, with TRBD1 matching over 7 bases. J lost 4 bases, V lost 4 bases, and 7 bases had no gene match. The CDR3 is made up of 15 amino acids. Germline-derived CDR1 and CDR2 are SGHRS and YFSETQ. Full variable domain (remainder filled in from reference TRBV5-1 and TRBJ1-4): KAGVTQTPRYLIKTRGQQVTLSCSPISGHRSVSWYQQTPGQGLQFLFEYFSETQRNKGNFPGRFSGRQFSNSRSEMNVSTLELGDSALYLCASSRGDRDNEKLFFGSGTQLSVL.

With respect to this clone: This same CDR3 is encoded by further DNA sequences in the sample. This chain joins TRBV2 and TRBJ2-5; TRBD1 might be the D (5 bases). V was trimmed by 7 bases and J by 3 bases, leaving 6 bases between them. The CDR3 has 11 residues. Germline V CDR1 and CDR2: SNHLY, FYNNEI. Here the CDR3 reads CASKGEETQYF. In nucleotides, the CDR3 is TGTGCCAGCAAAGGGGAAGAGACCCAGTACTTC.

The gene calls are TRBV4-2 and TRBJ2-7; 8 bases match TRBD2. This CDR3 region has 15 residues. Trimming took 0 bases from V and 1 from J; bases not matched to a gene: 2. The germline CDR1 and CDR2 sequences are LGHNA and YNFKEQ. CDR3 nucleotide sequence: TGTGCCAGCAGCCAAGACACTAGCGGTTCCTACGAGCAGTACTTC. The encoded protein is CASSQDTSGSYEQYF.

V is TRBV15 and J is TRBJ2-7, with a tentative D call TRBD2 (6 bases). Germline values: CDR1 LNHNV, CDR2 YYDKDF (reference sequence). V dropped 2 bases and J dropped 3 bases, with 23 bases sitting between them. This CDR3 spans 18 amino acids. The CDR3: CATSRFNGGIGEDYEQYF. CDR3 nucleotides: TGTGCCACCAGCAGATTTAATGGGGGAATAGGGGAGGACTACGAGCAGTACTTC. Together with reference TRBV15 and TRBJ2-7, the CDR3 gives the full variable domain: DAMVIQNPRYQVTQFGKPVTLSCSQTLNHNVMYWYQQKSSQAPKLLFHYYDKDFNNEADTPDNFQSRRPNTSFCFLDIRSPGLGDTAMYLCATSRFNGGIGEDYEQYFGPGTRLTVT.

This clone appeared once. This chain connects TRBV6-6 to TRBJ2-7; D gene uncertain. The CDR3 runs 12 residues. Germline V lookup: CDR1 MNHNY, CDR2 SVGAGI (reference sequence). V dropped 4 bases and J dropped 4 bases, with 8 bases sitting between them. The CDR3 sequence is CASSLDRYEQYF. The CDR3 DNA reads as TGTGCCAGCAGTTTAGACCGTTACGAGCAGTACTTC.

This clone was counted many times. The V gene is TRBV5-1, the J gene TRBJ1-1; no clear D gene. The germline V gene has CDR1 SGHRS and CDR2 YFSETQ. This CDR3 region has 13 residues. Trimming took off 2 bases at V and 1 base at J, with 6 bases between the two ends. The CDR3 nucleotides read TGCGCCAGCAGCTTTGACACGAACACTGAAGCTTTCTTT. Translated: CASSFDTNTEAFF.

The chain uses TRBV20-1 and TRBJ2-7; D perhaps matches TRBD2 (5 bases). CDR1 and CDR2 (germline): DFQATT, SNEGSKA (reference sequence). The V and J ends lost 3 bases and 3 bases respectively, with 6 bases between them. There are 11 residues in the CDR3. This CDR3 reads CSASGIYEQYF. CDR3 bases: TGCAGTGCTAGCGGGATCTACGAGCAGTACTTC.

The chain joins TRBV10-3 to TRBJ2-7; D is undetermined. The CDR3 is 13 amino acids. CDR1 and CDR2 from the germline V gene are ENHRY and SYGVKD. Trimming took 6 bases from V and 4 from J, leaving 13 bases between them. CDR3 nucleotide sequence: TGTGCCATCAGATCGACGGATGGTTACGAGCAGTACTTC. Protein: CAIRSTDGYEQYF.

The chain joins TRBV27 to TRBJ2-6; D unclear. CDR3 length: 17 residues. Trimming cost V 2 bases and J 0 bases, with 11 bases left between them. The germline V gene encodes CDR1 MNHEY and CDR2 SMNVEV (reference sequence). CDR3 loop: CASSLRWRSSGANVLTF. The CDR3 DNA reads TGTGCCAGCAGTTTAAGATGGCGGTCCTCTGGGGCCAACGTCCTGACTTTC.

This clone appeared many times. The gene calls are TRBV7-9 and TRBJ1-2; D remains unclear. Germline lookup yields CDR1 SEHNR and CDR2 FQNEAQ (reference sequence). The CDR3 is 11 residues long. V lost 1 base to trimming and J lost 3 bases, with 0 bases between them. The CDR3 loop is CASSLDYGYTF. CDR3 nucleotides: TGTGCCAGCAGCTTAGACTATGGCTACACCTTC.

The chain joins TRBV15 to TRBJ1-5; 7 bases fit TRBD1. Germline V gives CDR1 LNHNV, CDR2 YYDKDF (reference sequence). This CDR3 is 17 amino acids long. V dropped 0 bases and J dropped 7; count of bases not matched to a gene: 12. The CDR3 region is CATSRDFDRAGGQPQHF. Here the CDR3 DNA reads TGTGCCACCAGCAGAGATTTCGACAGGGCAGGAGGCCAGCCCCAGCATTTT.

Comment on this clone: A far larger clone lies a single base away; this is likely a read error. The CDR3 coding sequence is TGTGCCAGCAGTTCCGGGACAGCCCAAGAGACCCAGTACTTC. This translates into CASSSGTAQETQYF. The rearrangement uses TRBV28 and TRBJ2-5; the match to TRBD1 covers 7 bases. There are 14 residues in the CDR3. J gave up 1 base and V 4 bases, and 3 bases lay outside the gene matches. From germline, CDR1 is MDHEN and CDR2 SYDVKM.

The rearrangement uses TRBV28 and TRBJ2-7, with 8 bases lining up with TRBD2. Germline loops: CDR1 MDHEN, CDR2 SYDVKM. The CDR3 consists of 16 residues. The V gene end was trimmed by 6 bases and the J gene end by 3 bases; junction bases not matched to a gene: 13. In DNA, the CDR3 is TGTGCCAGCAGGTTGGGCAGCGGGAGCAAGCGCTACGAGCAGTACTTC. Its protein is CASRLGSGSKRYEQYF. Using reference TRBV28 and TRBJ2-7 for the parts outside the CDR3, the full variable domain is DVKVTQSSRYLVKRTGEKVFLECVQDMDHENMFWYRQDPGLGLRLIYFSYDVKMKEKGDIPEGYSVSREKKERFSLILESASTNQTSMYLCASRLGSGSKRYEQYFGPGTRLTVT.

The rearrangement links TRBV6-7 to TRBJ1-5, with unresolved D. TRBV6-7 is marked as an open reading frame, function uncertain. The CDR3 covers 16 residues. V shed 0 bases and J shed 1 base, with 10 bases lying between them. The DNA for the CDR3 is TGTGCCAGCAGTTACTCTATTCGACGGAGCAATCAGCCCCAGCATTTT. Translating gives CASSYSIRRSNQPQHF.

CDR3 DNA: TGTGCCAGCTCATCCCGCATCCGGACTAGCCAAGAGACCCAGTACTTC. Translating it yields CASSSRIRTSQETQYF. V gene TRBV18 combines with J gene TRBJ2-5; TRBD2 agrees at 7 bases. Germline CDR1 KGHSH, CDR2 LQKENI. V lost 5 bases and J lost 1; bases outside the gene matches: 10. The CDR3 length is 16 residues.

In the case of this clone: The sample carries other DNA sequences with the same CDR3. The V gene is TRBV4-2, the J gene TRBJ2-1; 7 bases are shared with TRBD2. Trimming removed 1 base from V and 4 bases from J; junction bases left unmatched: 1. CDR1 is LGHNA, CDR2 YNFKEQ, per germline. This CDR3 has 14 residues. The CDR3 region is CASSQGGGYNEQFF. The DNA for the CDR3 is TGTGCCAGCAGCCAAGGGGGGGGATACAATGAGCAGTTCTTC.

This chain links TRBV12-5 with TRBJ2-1; the match to TRBD2 covers 8 bases. Unmatched junction bases numbered 6, after V lost 5 bases and J lost 3 bases. The CDR3 extends over 15 amino acids. CDR1 and CDR2 (germline): LGHNT, FRNRAP. The CDR3 nucleotides are TGTGCTAGTGGTCTGGGACTAGTCGACTACAATGAGCAGTTCTTC. The encoded protein is CASGLGLVDYNEQFF.